What follows are 5 T cell receptor beta chains derived from one specimen sequenced in a study of T cell changes during pregnancy in multiple sclerosis. The repertoire was sequenced with immunoSEQ multiplex PCR; TCRdb's copy has only in-frame clones and lacks some. The table lists roughly 40,000 clones, 90% to 95% of them singletons, with 0.7% to 0.95% in the top ten. This sample comprised CD4+ T cells from peripheral blood mononuclear cells, obtained before pregnancy. The receptors here all came from a female donor with multiple sclerosis, enrolled in a pregnancy study.

This rearrangement joins TRBV7-2 to TRBJ1-2; no definite D call. Looked up from germline, CDR1 is SGHTA and CDR2 is FQGNSA. V was trimmed by 6 bases and J by 3 bases, leaving 11 bases between them. The CDR3 is made up of 13 amino acids. In DNA form, the CDR3 reads TGTGCCAGCAGACCGGACTGGGACTATGGCTACACCTTC. This codes for CASRPDWDYGYTF. The full variable domain, with the rest looked up from reference TRBV7-2 and TRBJ1-2, is GAGVSQSPSNKVTEKGKDVELRCDPISGHTALYWYRQSLGQGLEFLIYFQGNSAPDKSGLPSDRFSAERTGGSVSTLTIQRTQQEDSAVYLCASRPDWDYGYTFGSGTRLTVV.

The rearrangement uses TRBV13 and TRBJ1-1; the D gene is possibly TRBD1 (6 bases). There are 15 residues in the CDR3. V was clipped by 0 bases and J by 3 bases, with 11 bases between them. Germline CDR1 and CDR2: PRHDT and FYEKMQ (reference sequence). The CDR3 is CASSLGDSQDTEAFF. The CDR3 DNA reads as TGTGCCAGCAGCTTAGGGGACAGCCAGGACACTGAAGCTTTCTTT. Complete variable domain (other parts from reference TRBV13 and TRBJ1-1): AAGVIQSPRHLIKEKRETATLKCYPIPRHDTVYWYQQGPGQDPQFLISFYEKMQSDKGSIPDRFSAQQFSDYHSELNMSSLELGDSALYFCASSLGDSQDTEAFFGQGTRLTVV.

The chain combines TRBV29-1 with TRBJ1-4; 10 nucleotides match TRBD1. V lost 4 bases and J lost 1; bases outside the gene matches: 6. CDR1 and CDR2 from the germline V gene are SQVTM and ANQGSEA. This CDR3 comprises 16 residues. For the CDR3, the DNA is TGCAGCGTTGTTAGTTGGACAGGGGGAACTAATGAAAAACTGTTTTTT. Translating it yields CSVVSWTGGTNEKLFF.

This rearrangement joins TRBV6-6 to TRBJ2-7; tentative D call: TRBD2 (6 bases). The length of the CDR3 is 15 residues. Trimming cost V 3 bases and J 6 bases, with 18 bases left between them. In germline, CDR1 is MNHNY, CDR2 SVGAGI (reference sequence). The CDR3 DNA follows: TGTGCCAGCAGTTATTCCCCGGGACTCGGGGCCGAGCAGTACTTC. Amino acids: CASSYSPGLGAEQYF.

In this sample, this clone turned up once. The chain couples TRBV7-2 to TRBJ2-1; 7 nucleotides align to TRBD2. J lost 4 bases, V lost 6 bases, and 6 bases had no gene match. From germline, CDR1 is SGHTA and CDR2 FQGNSA. The CDR3 extends over 14 amino acids. CDR3 loop: CASRLGGGYNEQFF. CDR3 nucleotide sequence: TGTGCCAGCAGGTTGGGGGGGGGTTACAATGAGCAGTTCTTC.